The 25 T cell receptor beta chains listed next were all sequenced from one sample in a study of vaccination and CD4 T cells after COVID-19. With the Oncomine TCR Beta short-read assay, DNA from cultured CD4+ T cells was sequenced. Using its own MiXCR run on the PCR reads, TCRdb lists one record per CDR3 protein. Of thousands of distinct CDR3 sequences in the sample, about 70% were seen once. Their specific antigens are unknown. This sample's treatment: approximately 9-day PBMC culture with coronavirus spike peptide pools or control peptides (ViraFEST assay). The sequenced material came from CD4+ T cells from blood, cultured in vitro. These receptors were obtained from a human donor who had recovered from COVID-19.

The CDR3 nucleotides are TGCAGTGCTAGAGATCCGACGGGCACTGAAGCTTTCTTT. The encoded protein is CSARDPTGTEAFF. The chain carries TRBV20-1 and TRBJ1-1; no reliable D call. Germline CDR1 reads DFQATT; CDR2 reads SNEGSKA (reference sequence). The CDR3 has 13 residues. Trimming took off 0 bases at V and 4 bases at J, with 9 bases between the two ends.

There are a few counts of this clonotype. The V call is TRBV15, the J call TRBJ1-1; no firm D call. V was clipped by 1 base and J by 0 bases, with 12 bases between them. The CDR3 extends over 16 amino acids. Germline V gives CDR1 LNHNV, CDR2 YYDKDF (reference sequence). In DNA form, the CDR3 reads TGTGCCACCAGCAGAGGATCGGGCCAGGTGAACACTGAAGCTTTCTTT. Amino acid sequence: CATSRGSGQVNTEAFF.

The gene calls are TRBV6-5 and TRBJ2-3, with D perhaps TRBD2 (6 bases). This CDR3 has 14 residues. The germline V and J ends were trimmed by 4 bases and 0 bases, with 8 bases remaining between them. Per germline, CDR1 MNHEY and CDR2 SVGAGI. CDR3 DNA sequence: TGTGCCAGCAGTTCTAGCGCCAGCACAGATACGCAGTATTTT. Translation: CASSSSASTDTQYF.

This chain uses TRBV11-2 with TRBJ2-1; 11 nucleotides agree with TRBD2. Germline V CDR1 and CDR2: SGHAT, FQNNGV. The CDR3 extends over 17 amino acids. Trimming took 5 bases from V and 4 from J; bases not matched to a gene: 10. CDR3 nucleotide sequence: TGTGCCAGCAGCCTTAGCGGGAGGGCCAAAGTATACAATGAGCAGTTCTTC. Protein: CASSLSGRAKVYNEQFF.

This clonotype is medium-sized within its sample. The chain has TRBV6-1 and TRBJ2-3, with 9 bases fitting TRBD2. Germline CDR1 is MNHNS and CDR2 is SASEGT. V shed 3 bases and J 6 bases; nucleotides not matched to a gene: 7. The CDR3 has 15 amino acids. The CDR3 region is CASSERGSGSDTQYF. CDR3 nucleotides: TGTGCCAGCAGTGAGAGGGGTAGCGGGAGTGATACGCAGTATTTT.

A single count supports this clonotype. CDR3 amino acids: CSVTGTGGAGQPQHF. The CDR3 bases are TGCAGCGTGACCGGGACAGGGGGTGCGGGACAGCCCCAGCATTTT. The V and J genes are TRBV29-1 and TRBJ1-5; 11 bases agree with TRBD1. Germline trimming cut 6 bases from V and 7 bases from J; bases unmatched to any gene: 11. In germline, CDR1 is SQVTM, CDR2 ANQGSEA. The CDR3 loop spans 15 amino acids. The full variable domain, its missing parts supplied by reference TRBV29-1 and TRBJ1-5, is SAVISQKPSRDICQRGTSLTIQCQVDSQVTMMFWYRQQPGQSLTLIATANQGSEATYESGFVIDKFPISRPNLTFSTLTVSNMSPEDSSIYLCSVTGTGGAGQPQHFGDGTRLSIL.

This clonotype showed up just a few times. CDR3 in DNA: TGTGCCAGCAGCAAACGACAGGACTTCGGCCATGGCTACACCTTC. Encoded protein: CASSKRQDFGHGYTF. The chain couples TRBV7-2 to TRBJ1-2, with D possibly TRBD1 on 6 matching bases. With 5 bases removed from V and 6 bases from J, the gap between germline ends came to 19 bases. This CDR3 is 15 amino acids long. The germline CDR1 and CDR2 sequences are SGHTA and FQGNSA.

V is TRBV6-5 and J is TRBJ1-3; D is unclear. Germline V lookup: CDR1 MNHEY, CDR2 SVGAGI. V lost 0 bases and J 0 bases, leaving 12 bases between the germline ends. The length of the CDR3 is 17 residues. The CDR3 is CASSYSPPGNSGNTIYF. Written as DNA, the CDR3 is TGTGCCAGCAGTTACTCGCCCCCCGGGAACTCTGGAAACACCATATATTTT.

The chain uses TRBV7-2 and TRBJ2-7, with 8 bases fitting TRBD2. The J segment lost 0 bases and the V segment lost 6 bases, leaving 7 bases of the junction unmatched. Germline CDR1 SGHTA, CDR2 FQGNSA. This CDR3 contains 15 residues. CDR3 coding DNA: TGTGCCAGCAGACCCGGGCTAGCGGGCTCCTACGAGCAGTACTTC. Amino acids: CASRPGLAGSYEQYF.

CDR3 in amino acids: CASSSPGPQGSTDTQYF. The CDR3 nucleotides are TGTGCCAGCAGCTCCCCCGGCCCTCAAGGGTCCACAGATACGCAGTATTTT. The chain joins TRBV7-3 to TRBJ2-3, with D unclear. CDR1 SGHTA and CDR2 FQGTGA come from the germline V gene. V was cut by 4 bases and J by 2 bases, with 19 bases left in between. This CDR3 region has 17 residues.

The CDR3, as DNA: TGTGCCAGCACTCATCACGGGACAGGCGGAATTTACACTGAAGCTTTCTTT. This gives the protein CASTHHGTGGIYTEAFF. The rearrangement uses TRBV28 and TRBJ1-1, with 8 bases lining up with TRBD1. Germline lookup yields CDR1 MDHEN and CDR2 SYDVKM. The CDR3 totals 17 residues. The V gene end was trimmed by 7 bases and the J gene end by 3 bases; junction bases not matched to a gene: 16.

The chain links TRBV7-2 to TRBJ2-2, with D unclear. Trimming took off 4 bases at V and 4 bases at J, with 4 bases between the two ends. The CDR3 covers 12 residues. Germline values: CDR1 SGHTA, CDR2 FQGNSA. This CDR3 is CASSSITGELFF. The CDR3 region has the DNA TGTGCCAGCAGCTCCATCACCGGGGAGCTGTTTTTT.

The V and J genes are TRBV6-1 and TRBJ2-7, with D unresolved. Germline CDR1 reads MNHNS; CDR2 reads SASEGT. The CDR3 loop spans 13 amino acids. V gave up 6 bases and J gave up 2 bases, with 11 bases separating them. This chain's CDR3 is CASSPPRTYEQYF. The CDR3 region has the DNA TGTGCCAGCAGCCCCCCCCGGACCTACGAGCAGTACTTC.

The V call is TRBV7-2, the J call TRBJ2-3; D unresolved. CDR3 length: 15 amino acids. Germline V gene sequence: CDR1 SGHTA, CDR2 FQGNSA. The germline V and J ends were trimmed by 2 bases and 4 bases, with 13 bases remaining between them. CDR3 in amino acids: CASSLLGHSADTQYF. CDR3 coding DNA: TGTGCCAGCAGCTTACTTGGGCATAGTGCAGATACGCAGTATTTT.

The genes are TRBV27 and TRBJ2-7; TRBD1 agrees at 9 bases. There are 15 residues in the CDR3. The V gene's germline CDR1 is MNHEY and CDR2 SMNVEV (reference sequence). J gave up 5 bases and V 4 bases, and 9 bases lay outside the gene matches. The CDR3 is CASSSYDRGLHEQYF. The CDR3 DNA reads TGTGCCAGCAGTTCCTACGACAGGGGGTTACACGAGCAGTACTTC.

This rearrangement joins TRBV10-1 to TRBJ1-1; 7 bases are a match to TRBD1. Losses at the gene ends were 6 bases for V and 4 bases for J; bases not matched to a gene: 5. Germline CDR1 and CDR2: WNHNN and SYGVQD (reference sequence). The CDR3 loop spans 13 amino acids. CDR3 in DNA: TGCGCCAGCAGGCCCCAGGGGGGCACTGAAGCTTTCTTT. This gives the protein CASRPQGGTEAFF.

The chain joins TRBV7-2 to TRBJ2-3; D may correspond to TRBD1 or TRBD2 (5 bases each). The CDR3 has 19 residues. The germline V gene has CDR1 SGHTA and CDR2 FQGNSA. Trimming left V 1 base short and J 0 bases short, with 20 bases between. In DNA, the CDR3 is TGTGCCAGCAGCTTAGATATTGTTCTGGGACCCTTTAGCACAGATACGCAGTATTTT. Amino acids: CASSLDIVLGPFSTDTQYF. Variable domain in full (rest from reference TRBV7-2 and TRBJ2-3): GAGVSQSPSNKVTEKGKDVELRCDPISGHTALYWYRQSLGQGLEFLIYFQGNSAPDKSGLPSDRFSAERTGGSVSTLTIQRTQQEDSAVYLCASSLDIVLGPFSTDTQYFGPGTRLTVL.

This rearrangement joins TRBV20-1 to TRBJ1-2; D is unresolved. Germline CDR1 and CDR2: DFQATT and SNEGSKA (reference sequence). CDR3 length: 17 residues. V was trimmed by 0 bases and J by 8 bases, leaving 25 bases between them. The chain's CDR3 is CSARDGSRAPGKGGYTF. Here the CDR3 DNA reads TGCAGTGCTAGAGATGGGTCTCGGGCCCCGGGGAAGGGAGGCTACACCTTC.

The chain combines TRBV10-2 with TRBJ1-3; no reliable D call. Trimming cost V 3 bases and J 0 bases, with 6 bases left between them. Looked up from germline, CDR1 is WSHSY and CDR2 is SAAADI. The CDR3 totals 14 residues. CDR3 amino acids: CASSERTSGNTIYF. The CDR3 region has the DNA TGCGCCAGCAGTGAACGGACCTCTGGAAACACCATATATTTT.

The V and J genes are TRBV20-1 and TRBJ2-5, with D perhaps being TRBD1 or TRBD2 (6 bases each). The CDR3 loop spans 17 amino acids. Germline V gene lookup returns CDR1 DFQATT and CDR2 SNEGSKA (reference sequence). V was cut by 4 bases and J by 5 bases, with 26 bases left in between. The CDR3 protein is CSATTPRAGQQRETQYF. CDR3 DNA: TGCAGTGCTACCACGCCGCGGGCGGGACAACAAAGGGAGACCCAGTACTTC.

This clonotype was seen a few times. CDR3 amino acids: CASSFGQGDGYTF. CDR3 coding DNA: TGTGCCAGCAGCTTCGGACAGGGGGATGGCTACACCTTC. V usage is TRBV11-3 and J usage is TRBJ1-2; the match to TRBD1 covers 10 bases. The germline V gene has CDR1 SGHNT and CDR2 YENEEA. The CDR3 runs 13 residues. The junction had 1 base not matched to a gene; V was cut back by 3 bases and J by 6 bases.

The CDR3 is CASSGGDYNSPLHF. DNA for the CDR3: TGTGCCAGCAGCGGAGGGGACTATAATTCACCCCTCCACTTT. The genes are TRBV9 and TRBJ1-6, with D perhaps TRBD1 (5 bases). This CDR3 comprises 14 residues. With 3 bases removed from V and 3 bases from J, the gap between germline ends came to 7 bases. Germline V gene data show CDR1 as SGDLS and CDR2 as YYNGEE.

This clonotype has more than one count but fewer than ten. The chain carries TRBV20-1 and TRBJ1-5; the D is unclear. The CDR3 runs 13 residues. Germline V CDR1 and CDR2: DFQATT, SNEGSKA (reference sequence). Trimming took off 3 bases at V and 2 bases at J, with 8 bases between the two ends. Here the CDR3 reads CSASRQGNQPQHF. The DNA for the CDR3 is TGCAGTGCTAGCCGCCAGGGCAATCAGCCCCAGCATTTT.

By its share, this clonotype is medium-sized (0.01 to 0.1%). The chain recombines TRBV6-1 with TRBJ1-2; a weak D match, TRBD1 (6 bases). CDR1 is MNHNS, CDR2 SASEGT, per germline. Between the trimmed V and J ends, which lost 0 bases and 6 bases, there was a span of 14 bases. The CDR3 loop spans 15 amino acids. CDR3 nucleotide sequence: TGTGCCAGCAGTGAAGCGACAGGCCGTAGGGATGGCTACACCTTC. Amino acid sequence: CASSEATGRRDGYTF.

The CDR3 spells CASSRRLQGPYEQYF. CDR3 bases: TGTGCCAGCAGCCGAAGGCTACAGGGACCCTACGAGCAGTACTTC. The chain joins TRBV5-8 to TRBJ2-7; the D gene is possibly TRBD1 (6 bases). Germline assignment: CDR1 SGHTS and CDR2 YDEGEE. The CDR3 contains 15 residues. V shed 4 bases and J shed 2 bases, with 16 bases lying between them.